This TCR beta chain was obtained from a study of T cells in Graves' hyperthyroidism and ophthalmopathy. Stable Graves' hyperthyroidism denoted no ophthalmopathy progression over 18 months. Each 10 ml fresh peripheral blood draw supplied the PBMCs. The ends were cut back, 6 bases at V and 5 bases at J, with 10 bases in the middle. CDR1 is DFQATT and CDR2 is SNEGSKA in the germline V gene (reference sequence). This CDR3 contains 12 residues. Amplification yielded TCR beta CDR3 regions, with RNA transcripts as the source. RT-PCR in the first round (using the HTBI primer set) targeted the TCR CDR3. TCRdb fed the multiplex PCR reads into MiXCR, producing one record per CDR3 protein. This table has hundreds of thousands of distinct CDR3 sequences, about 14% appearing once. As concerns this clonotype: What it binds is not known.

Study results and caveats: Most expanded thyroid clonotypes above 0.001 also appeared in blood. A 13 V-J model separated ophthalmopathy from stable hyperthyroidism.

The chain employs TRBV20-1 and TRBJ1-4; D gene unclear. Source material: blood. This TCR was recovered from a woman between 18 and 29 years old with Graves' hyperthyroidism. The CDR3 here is CSAEPNNEKLFF. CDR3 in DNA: TGCAGTGCCGAACCCAACAATGAAAAACTGTTTTTT.